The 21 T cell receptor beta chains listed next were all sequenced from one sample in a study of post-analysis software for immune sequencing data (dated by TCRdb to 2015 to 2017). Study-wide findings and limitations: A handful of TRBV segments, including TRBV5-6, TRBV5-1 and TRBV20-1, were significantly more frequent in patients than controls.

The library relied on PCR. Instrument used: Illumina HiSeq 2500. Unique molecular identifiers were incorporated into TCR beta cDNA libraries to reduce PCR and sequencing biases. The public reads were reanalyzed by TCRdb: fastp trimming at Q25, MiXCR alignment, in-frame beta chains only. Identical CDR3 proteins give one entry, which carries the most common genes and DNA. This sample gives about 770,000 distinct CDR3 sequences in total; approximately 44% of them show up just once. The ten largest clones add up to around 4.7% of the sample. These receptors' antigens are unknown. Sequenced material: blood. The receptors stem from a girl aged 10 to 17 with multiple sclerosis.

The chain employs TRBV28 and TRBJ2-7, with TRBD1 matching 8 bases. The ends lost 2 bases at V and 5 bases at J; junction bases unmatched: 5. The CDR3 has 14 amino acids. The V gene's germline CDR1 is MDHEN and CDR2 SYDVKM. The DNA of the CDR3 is TGTGCCAGCAGTTTAGCAGGGGGCGAGGACGAGCAGTACTTC. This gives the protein CASSLAGGEDEQYF.

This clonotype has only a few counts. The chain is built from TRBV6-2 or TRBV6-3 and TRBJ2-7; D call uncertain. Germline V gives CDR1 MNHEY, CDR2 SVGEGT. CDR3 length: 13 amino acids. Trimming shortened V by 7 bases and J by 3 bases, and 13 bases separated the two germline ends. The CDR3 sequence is CASKPVLNYEQYF. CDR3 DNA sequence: TGTGCCAGCAAGCCTGTACTTAACTACGAGCAGTACTTC.

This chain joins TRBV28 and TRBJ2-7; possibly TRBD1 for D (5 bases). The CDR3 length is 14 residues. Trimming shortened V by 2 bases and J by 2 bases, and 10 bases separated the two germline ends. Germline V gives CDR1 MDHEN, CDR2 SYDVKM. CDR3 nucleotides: TGTGCCAGCAGTTTAGTGGGGCCAGCCTACGAGCAGTACTTC. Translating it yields CASSLVGPAYEQYF.

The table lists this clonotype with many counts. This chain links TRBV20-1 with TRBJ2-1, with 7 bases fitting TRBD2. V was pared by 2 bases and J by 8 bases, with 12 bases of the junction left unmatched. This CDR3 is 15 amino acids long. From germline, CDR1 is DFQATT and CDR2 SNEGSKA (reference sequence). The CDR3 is CSARLGGVARDEQFF. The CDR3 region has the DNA TGCAGTGCTAGATTGGGGGGGGTGGCCAGGGATGAGCAGTTCTTC.

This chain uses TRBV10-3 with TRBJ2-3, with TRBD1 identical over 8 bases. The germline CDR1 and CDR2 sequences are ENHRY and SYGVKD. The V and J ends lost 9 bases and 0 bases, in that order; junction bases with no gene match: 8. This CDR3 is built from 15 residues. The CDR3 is CAIGTGPPSTDTQYF. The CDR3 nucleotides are TGTGCCATTGGGACAGGACCTCCTAGCACAGATACGCAGTATTTT.

The CDR3 DNA sequence: TGTGCCAGCACCGAGGGGCTTGGCTATGGCTACACCTTC. Translated: CASTEGLGYGYTF. This sequence joins TRBV7-9 and TRBJ1-2; perhaps TRBD1 as D (5 bases). Germline CDR1 and CDR2: SEHNR and FQNEAQ (reference sequence). V lost 7 bases, J lost 4 bases, and 13 bases lay in between. This CDR3 is built from 13 residues.

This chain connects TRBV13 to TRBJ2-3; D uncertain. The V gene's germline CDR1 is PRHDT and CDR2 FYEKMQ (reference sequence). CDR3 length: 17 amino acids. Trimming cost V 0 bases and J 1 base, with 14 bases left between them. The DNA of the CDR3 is TGTGCCAGCAGCTTAGGGACTCCTAATTGGGGCACAGATACGCAGTATTTT. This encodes CASSLGTPNWGTDTQYF.

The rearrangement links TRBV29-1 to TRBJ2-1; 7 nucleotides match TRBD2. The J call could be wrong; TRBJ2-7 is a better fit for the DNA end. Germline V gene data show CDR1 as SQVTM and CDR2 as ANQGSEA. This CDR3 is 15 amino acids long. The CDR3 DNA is TGCAGCGTCGCCTGGCTAGCGGCACTCTACAATGAGCAGTACTTC. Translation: CSVAWLAALYNEQYF.

The CDR3 DNA is TGTGCCAGCAGCTTAGGGGTGGGACCCCCATACAATGAGCAGTACTTC. Translated: CASSLGVGPPYNEQYF. The chain couples TRBV7-2 to TRBJ2-7; either TRBD1 or TRBD2 may supply D (5 bases each). CDR3 size: 16 residues. CDR1 and CDR2 (germline): SGHTA, FQGNSA. V was shortened by 1 base and J by 7 bases, with 20 bases between the two germline ends.

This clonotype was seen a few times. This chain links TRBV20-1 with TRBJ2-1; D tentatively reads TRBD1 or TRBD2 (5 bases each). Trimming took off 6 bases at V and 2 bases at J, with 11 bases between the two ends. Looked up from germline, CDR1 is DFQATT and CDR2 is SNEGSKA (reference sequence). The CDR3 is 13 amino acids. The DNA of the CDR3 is TGCAGTGCGGAAACGGGGCCCTACAATGAGCAGTTCTTC. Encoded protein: CSAETGPYNEQFF.

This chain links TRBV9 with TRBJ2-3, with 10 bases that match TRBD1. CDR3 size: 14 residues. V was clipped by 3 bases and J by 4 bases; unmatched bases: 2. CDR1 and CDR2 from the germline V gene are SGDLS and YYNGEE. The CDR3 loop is CASSGQGAADTQYF. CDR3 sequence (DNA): TGTGCCAGCAGCGGACAGGGGGCCGCAGATACGCAGTATTTT.

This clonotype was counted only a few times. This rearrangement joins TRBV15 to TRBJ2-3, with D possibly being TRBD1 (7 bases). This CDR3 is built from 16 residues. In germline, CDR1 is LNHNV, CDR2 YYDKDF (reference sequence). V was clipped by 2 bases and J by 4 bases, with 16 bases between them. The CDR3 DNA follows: TGTGCCACCAGCAGACCGGTCCAGGGGGGTGCAGATACGCAGTATTTT. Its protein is CATSRPVQGGADTQYF. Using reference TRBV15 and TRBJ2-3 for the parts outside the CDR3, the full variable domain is DAMVIQNPRYQVTQFGKPVTLSCSQTLNHNVMYWYQQKSSQAPKLLFHYYDKDFNNEADTPDNFQSRRPNTSFCFLDIRSPGLGDTAMYLCATSRPVQGGADTQYFGPGTRLTVL.

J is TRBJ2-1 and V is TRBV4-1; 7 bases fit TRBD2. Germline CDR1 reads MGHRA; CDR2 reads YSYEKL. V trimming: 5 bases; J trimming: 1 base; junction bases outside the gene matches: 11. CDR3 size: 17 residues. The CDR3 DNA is TGCGCCAGCAGCGGGATCTGGCGGGAGTCTTCCTACAATGAGCAGTTCTTC. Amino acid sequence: CASSGIWRESSYNEQFF.

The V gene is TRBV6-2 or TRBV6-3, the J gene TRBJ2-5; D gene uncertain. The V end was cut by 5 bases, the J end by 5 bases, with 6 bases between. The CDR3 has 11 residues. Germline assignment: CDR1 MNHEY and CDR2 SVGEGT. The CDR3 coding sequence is TGTGCCAGCAGTCCTCATGAGACCCAGTACTTC. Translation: CASSPHETQYF.

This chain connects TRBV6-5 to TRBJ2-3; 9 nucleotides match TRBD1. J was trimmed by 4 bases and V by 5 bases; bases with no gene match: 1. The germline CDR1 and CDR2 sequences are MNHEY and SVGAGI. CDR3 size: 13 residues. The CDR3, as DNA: TGTGCCAGCAGTAGGGACAGGGCAGATACGCAGTATTTT. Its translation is CASSRDRADTQYF.

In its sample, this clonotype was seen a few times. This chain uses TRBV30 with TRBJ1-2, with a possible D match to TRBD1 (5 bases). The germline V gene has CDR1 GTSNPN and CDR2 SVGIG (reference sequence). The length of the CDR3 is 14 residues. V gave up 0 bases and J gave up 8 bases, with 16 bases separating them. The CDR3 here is CAWSVLLGGDGYTF. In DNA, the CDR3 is TGTGCCTGGAGTGTGCTATTGGGAGGGGACGGCTACACCTTC.

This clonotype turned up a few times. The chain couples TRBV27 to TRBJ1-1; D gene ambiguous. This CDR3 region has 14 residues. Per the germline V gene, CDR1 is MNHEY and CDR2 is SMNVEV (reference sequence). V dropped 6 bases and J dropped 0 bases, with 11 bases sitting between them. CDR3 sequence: CASSYNPLNTEAFF. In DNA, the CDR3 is TGTGCCAGCAGCTATAATCCACTGAACACTGAAGCTTTCTTT.

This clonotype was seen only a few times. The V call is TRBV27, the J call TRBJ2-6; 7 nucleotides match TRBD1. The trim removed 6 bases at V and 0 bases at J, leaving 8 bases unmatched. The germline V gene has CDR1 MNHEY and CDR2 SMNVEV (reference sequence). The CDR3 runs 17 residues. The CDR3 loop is CASSPLQGTSGANVLTF. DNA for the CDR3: TGTGCCAGCAGCCCATTACAGGGGACCTCTGGGGCCAACGTCCTGACTTTC.

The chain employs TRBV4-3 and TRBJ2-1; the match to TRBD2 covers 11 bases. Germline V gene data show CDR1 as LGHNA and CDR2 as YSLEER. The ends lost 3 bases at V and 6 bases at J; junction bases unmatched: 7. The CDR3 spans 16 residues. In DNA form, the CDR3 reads TGCGCCAGCAGCCATACCGGGACTAGCGGAATCAATGAGCAGTTCTTC. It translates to CASSHTGTSGINEQFF.

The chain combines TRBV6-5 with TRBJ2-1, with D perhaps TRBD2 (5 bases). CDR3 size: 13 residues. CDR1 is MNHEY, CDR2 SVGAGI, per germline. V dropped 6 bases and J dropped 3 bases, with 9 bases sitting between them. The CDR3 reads CASSRAGYNEQFF. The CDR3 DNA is TGTGCCAGCAGCCGCGCGGGCTACAATGAGCAGTTCTTC.

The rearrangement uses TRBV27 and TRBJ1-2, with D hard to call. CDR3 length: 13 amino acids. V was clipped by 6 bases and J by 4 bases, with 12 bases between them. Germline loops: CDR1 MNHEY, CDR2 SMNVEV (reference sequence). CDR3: CASRPHGRYGYTF. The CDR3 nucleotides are TGTGCCAGCAGGCCACACGGTCGCTATGGCTACACCTTC.